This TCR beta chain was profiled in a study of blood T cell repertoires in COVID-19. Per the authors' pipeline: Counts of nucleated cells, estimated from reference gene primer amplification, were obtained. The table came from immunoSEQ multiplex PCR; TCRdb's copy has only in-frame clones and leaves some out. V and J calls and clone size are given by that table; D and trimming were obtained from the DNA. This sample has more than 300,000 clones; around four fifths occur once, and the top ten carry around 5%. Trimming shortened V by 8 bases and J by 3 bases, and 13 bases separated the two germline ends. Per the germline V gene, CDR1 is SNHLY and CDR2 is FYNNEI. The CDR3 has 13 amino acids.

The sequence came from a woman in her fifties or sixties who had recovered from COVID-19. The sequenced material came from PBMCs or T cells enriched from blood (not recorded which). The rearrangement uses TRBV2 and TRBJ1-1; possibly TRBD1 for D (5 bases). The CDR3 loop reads CASHRGSDTEAFF. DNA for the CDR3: TGTGCCAGCCATCGGGGGAGTGACACTGAAGCTTTCTTT.